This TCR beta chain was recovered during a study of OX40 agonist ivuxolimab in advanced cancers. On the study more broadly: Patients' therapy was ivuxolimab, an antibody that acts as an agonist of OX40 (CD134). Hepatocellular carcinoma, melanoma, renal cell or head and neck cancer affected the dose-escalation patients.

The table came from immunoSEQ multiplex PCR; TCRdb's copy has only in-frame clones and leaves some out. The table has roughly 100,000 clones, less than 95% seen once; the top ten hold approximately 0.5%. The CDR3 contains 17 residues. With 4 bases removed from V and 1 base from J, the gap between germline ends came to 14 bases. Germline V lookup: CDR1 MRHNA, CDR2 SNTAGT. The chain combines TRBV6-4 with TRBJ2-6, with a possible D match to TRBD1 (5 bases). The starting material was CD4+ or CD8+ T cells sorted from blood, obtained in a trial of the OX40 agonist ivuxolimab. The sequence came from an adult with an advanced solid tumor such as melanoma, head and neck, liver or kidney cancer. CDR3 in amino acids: CASSGTIPGSGANVLTF. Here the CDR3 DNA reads TGTGCCAGCAGTGGGACAATCCCCGGGTCTGGGGCCAACGTCCTGACTTTC.